These 2 T cell receptor beta chains came from one sample sequenced in a study of long-term antiretroviral therapy in people with HIV. Investigators performed immunoSEQ version v3.0 at survey level. Libraries were prepared by immunoSEQ multiplex PCR; TCRdb keeps only in-frame clonotypes and omits some of them. The table includes around 24,000 clones, around three quarters detected once. The starting material was unsorted PBMCs, obtained 0.5 years after starting antiretroviral therapy. Receptors originate from a woman between 35 and 50 years old with HIV.

This chain connects TRBV28 to TRBJ2-3; 10 bases line up with TRBD2. J gave up 3 bases and V 3 bases, and 6 bases lay outside the gene matches. CDR1 is MDHEN, CDR2 SYDVKM, per germline. The CDR3 loop spans 16 amino acids. CDR3 sequence: CASSFQRGGRTDTQYF. CDR3 DNA: TGTGCCAGCAGTTTCCAGCGGGGGGGCCGAACAGATACGCAGTATTTT. Together with reference TRBV28 and TRBJ2-3, the CDR3 gives the full variable domain: DVKVTQSSRYLVKRTGEKVFLECVQDMDHENMFWYRQDPGLGLRLIYFSYDVKMKEKGDIPEGYSVSREKKERFSLILESASTNQTSMYLCASSFQRGGRTDTQYFGPGTRLTVL.

This chain connects TRBV7-9 to TRBJ2-7; D is undetermined. V lost 0 bases to trimming and J lost 2 bases, with 17 bases between them. CDR3 length: 17 amino acids. Germline CDR1 SEHNR, CDR2 FQNEAQ (reference sequence). The CDR3 sequence: CASSLAPGRLGTYEQYF. The CDR3 DNA sequence: TGTGCCAGCAGCTTAGCGCCCGGAAGGTTAGGGACCTACGAGCAGTACTTC.